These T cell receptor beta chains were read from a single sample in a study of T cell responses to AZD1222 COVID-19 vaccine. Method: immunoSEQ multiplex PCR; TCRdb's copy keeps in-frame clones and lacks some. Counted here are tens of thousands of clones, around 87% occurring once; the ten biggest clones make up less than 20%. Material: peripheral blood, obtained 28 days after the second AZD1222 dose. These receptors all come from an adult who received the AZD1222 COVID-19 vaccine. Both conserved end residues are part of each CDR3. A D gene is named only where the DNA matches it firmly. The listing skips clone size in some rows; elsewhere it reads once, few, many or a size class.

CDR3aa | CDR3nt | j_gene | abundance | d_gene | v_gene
CASSRKEGERGGEQYF | TGTGCCAGCAGCCGGAAGGAGGGTGAAAGGGGAGGCGAGCAGTACTTC | TRBJ2-7 | - | - | TRBV2
CASSYAGSANEKLFF | TGTGCCAGCAGTTACGCGGGGTCCGCTAATGAAAAACTGTTTTTT | TRBJ1-4 | - | - | TRBV6-2/TRBV6-3
CASSQAAGYSGGFADTQYF | TGTGCCAGCAGCCAAGCCGCCGGTTATAGCGGGGGGTTCGCAGATACGCAGTATTTT | TRBJ2-3 | few | TRBD2 | TRBV4-2
CASKYSATGSVATEAFF | TGTGCCAGCAAGTACTCCGCTACAGGGTCGGTAGCCACTGAAGCTTTCTTT | TRBJ1-1 | - | - | TRBV7-9
CASSLRPNTEAFF | TGTGCCAGCAGTCTGAGGCCGAACACTGAAGCTTTCTTT | TRBJ1-1 | - | - | TRBV6-5
CSATELLMNTEAFF | TGCAGCGCCACGGAGCTCCTCATGAACACTGAAGCTTTCTTT | TRBJ1-1 | - | - | TRBV29-1
CAWRGLRPPLFNEKLFF | TGTGCCTGGAGGGGCTTGCGGCCCCCGTTATTTAATGAAAAACTGTTTTTT | TRBJ1-4 | - | - | TRBV30
CASSSLGPRHTEAFF | TGTGCCAGCAGTTCCTTGGGACCAAGGCACACTGAAGCTTTCTTT | TRBJ1-1 | - | - | TRBV28
CASRRRGGSKANEQFF | TGTGCCAGTAGGCGGCGGGGGGGCTCGAAGGCCAATGAGCAGTTCTTC | TRBJ2-1 | - | TRBD2 | TRBV19
CASSYVLAGAQAETQYF | TGTGCCAGCAGTTACGTCCTAGCGGGGGCACAGGCGGAGACCCAGTACTTC | TRBJ2-5 | - | TRBD2 | TRBV6-2/TRBV6-3
CASSQELTDTQYF | TGTGCCAGCAGCCAAGAGTTAACAGATACGCAGTATTTT | TRBJ2-3 | once | - | TRBV3-1/TRBV3-2